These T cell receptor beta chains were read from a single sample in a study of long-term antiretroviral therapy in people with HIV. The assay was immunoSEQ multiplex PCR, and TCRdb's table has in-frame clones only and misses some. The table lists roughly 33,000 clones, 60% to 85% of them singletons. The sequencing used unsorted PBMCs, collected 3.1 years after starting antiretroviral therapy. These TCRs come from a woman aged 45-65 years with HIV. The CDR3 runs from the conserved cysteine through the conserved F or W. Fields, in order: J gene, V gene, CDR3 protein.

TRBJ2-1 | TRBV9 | CASSVVRTSGGSYEQFF
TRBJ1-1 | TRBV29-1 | CSVDGGMNTEAFF
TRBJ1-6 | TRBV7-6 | CASRHTGETPLHF
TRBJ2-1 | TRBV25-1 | CASTGPVRIHEQFF
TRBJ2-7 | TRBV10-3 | CAISPGTGKYEQYF
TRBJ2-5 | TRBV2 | CASSEDPTRSETQYF
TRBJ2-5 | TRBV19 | CASSMEQPPLETQYF
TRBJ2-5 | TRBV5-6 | CASSPPNRDQETQYF
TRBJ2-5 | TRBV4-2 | CASSQVVLAGQETQYF
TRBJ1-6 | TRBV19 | CASSISAGRTNSPLHF
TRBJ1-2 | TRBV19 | CASSPVDGNYGYTF
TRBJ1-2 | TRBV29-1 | CSVEVYLGRGEIYGYTF
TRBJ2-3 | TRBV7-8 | CASSNRGRDDTQYF
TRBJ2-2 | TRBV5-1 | CASSLEGGPSGELFF
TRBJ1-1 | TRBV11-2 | CASSQGAEAFF
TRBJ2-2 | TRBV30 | CAWSVNLYAGELFF
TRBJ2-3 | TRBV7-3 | CASSLGTDTQYF
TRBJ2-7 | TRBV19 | CASSEAKTYEQYF
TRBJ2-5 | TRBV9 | CASSVAGGQPGPQYF
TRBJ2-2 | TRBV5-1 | CASSLGVLGGTGELFF
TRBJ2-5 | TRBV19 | CASSTLDTFQETQYF
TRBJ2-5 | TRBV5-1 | CASSLVVGNQETQYF
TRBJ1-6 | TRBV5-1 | CASSLAGTENSPLHF
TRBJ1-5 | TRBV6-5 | CASSLERHSNQPQHF
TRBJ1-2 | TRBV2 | CASSRTGYGYTF
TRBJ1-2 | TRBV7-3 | CASSSTLFDYGYTF
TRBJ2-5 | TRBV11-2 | CASSVAGQAQETQYF
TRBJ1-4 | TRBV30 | CACRGRTNEKLFF
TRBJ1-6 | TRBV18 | CASKGPEGSPLHF
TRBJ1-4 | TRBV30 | CAWSDMLGYNEKLFF
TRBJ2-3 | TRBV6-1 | CASSPSGGRTNTQYF
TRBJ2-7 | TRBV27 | CASRSGLAIEQYF
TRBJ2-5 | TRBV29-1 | CSVEGGTQETQYF
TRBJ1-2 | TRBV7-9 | CASSPVGLLNYGYTF
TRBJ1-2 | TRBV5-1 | CATNEGQNYGYTF
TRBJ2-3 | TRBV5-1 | CASSLNPYADTQYF
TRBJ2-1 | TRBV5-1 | CASSLGLAGGLNEQFF
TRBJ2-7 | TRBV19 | CASSIGQIRAAGAYEQYF
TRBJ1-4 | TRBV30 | CAWSVQGGANEKLFF
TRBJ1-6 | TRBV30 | CAWSGGSQGANSPLHF
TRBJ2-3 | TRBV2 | CASSDNRGHSTDTQYF
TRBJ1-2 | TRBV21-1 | CASRRRGQAHGYTF
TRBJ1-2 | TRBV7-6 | CASSPFAGASRSGYGYTF
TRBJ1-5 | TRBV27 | CASSLGQYNQPQHF
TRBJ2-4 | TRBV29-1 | CSVEEKGQRPNLAKNIQYF
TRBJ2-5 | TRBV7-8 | CASSFLEIRETQYF
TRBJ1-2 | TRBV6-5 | CASRPGQGVYGYTF
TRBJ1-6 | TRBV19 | CASTNTGLGSPLHF
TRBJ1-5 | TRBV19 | CASSTMDSNQPQHF
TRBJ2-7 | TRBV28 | CASSLGTLTHEQYF
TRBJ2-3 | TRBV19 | CASSWRGGTDTQYF
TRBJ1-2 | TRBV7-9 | CASSLVDRSDYGYTF
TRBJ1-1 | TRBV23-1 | CASSQFPMGWPLRNTEAFF
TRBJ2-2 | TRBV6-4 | CASSDGRGGVGELFF